The clone carrying this T cell receptor beta chain was seen repeatedly, ten times or more. The CDR3 contains 15 residues. CDR1 and CDR2 (germline): KGHDR, SFDVKD. V lost 5 bases and J lost 5, with 14 bases in between. The data are from a study of regulatory T cells in long-lasting Graves disease. This sample's time point: newly diagnosed GD, antithyroid drugs for less than 3 months. The TCR library was made from RNA extracted from PBMCs. Arm-PCR of CDR3 regions with iRepertoire HTBI primers generated TCR beta libraries. MiXCR, applied by TCRdb to the multiplex PCR reads, yields one record per CDR3 protein. The sample carries around 480,000 distinct CDR3 sequences, about 15% recorded once. The data were also submitted as part of a second study, on T cells in Graves' hyperthyroidism and ophthalmopathy.

Specimen: peripheral blood mononuclear cells (PBMCs), collected at new diagnosis, from a patient treated with antithyroid drugs. The chain employs TRBV24-1 and TRBJ2-2; the D is unclear. This TCR was recovered from a middle-aged woman with Graves disease. DNA of the CDR3: TGTGCCACCAGTGTTTCGGCAGGCCGGACCGGGGAGCTGTTTTTT. It codes for CATSVSAGRTGELFF.